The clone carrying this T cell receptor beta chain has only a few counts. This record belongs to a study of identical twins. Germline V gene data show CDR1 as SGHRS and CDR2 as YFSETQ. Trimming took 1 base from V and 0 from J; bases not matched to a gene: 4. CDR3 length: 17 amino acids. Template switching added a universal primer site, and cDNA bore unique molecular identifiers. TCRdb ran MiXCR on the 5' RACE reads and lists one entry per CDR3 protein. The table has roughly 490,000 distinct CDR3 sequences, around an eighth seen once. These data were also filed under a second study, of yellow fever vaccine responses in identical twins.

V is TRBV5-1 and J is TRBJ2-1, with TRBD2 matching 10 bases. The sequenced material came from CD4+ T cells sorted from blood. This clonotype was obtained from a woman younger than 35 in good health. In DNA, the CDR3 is TGCGCCAGCAGCTTGCTAGCGGGGGCCCTCTCCTACAATGAGCAGTTCTTC. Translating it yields CASSLLAGALSYNEQFF.